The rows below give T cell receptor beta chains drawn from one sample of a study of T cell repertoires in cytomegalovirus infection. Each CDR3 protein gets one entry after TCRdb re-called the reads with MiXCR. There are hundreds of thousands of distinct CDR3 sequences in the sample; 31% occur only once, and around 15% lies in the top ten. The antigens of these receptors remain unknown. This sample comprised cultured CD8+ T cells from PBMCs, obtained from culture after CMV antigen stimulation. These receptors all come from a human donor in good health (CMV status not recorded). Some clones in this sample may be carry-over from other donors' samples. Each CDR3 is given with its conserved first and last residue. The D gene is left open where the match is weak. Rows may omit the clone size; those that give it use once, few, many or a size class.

CDR3 protein: CASSPEDRSSSYNEQFF; CDR3 DNA: TGTGCCAGCAGCCCAGAGGACAGGTCAAGCTCCTACAATGAGCAGTTCTTC; D gene: TRBD1; J gene: TRBJ2-1; V gene: TRBV14; clone size: few
CDR3 protein: CASSQVHRASGNYGYTF; CDR3 DNA: TGCGCCAGCAGCCAAGTCCATCGGGCGTCGGGGAACTATGGCTACACCTTC; D gene: -; J gene: TRBJ1-2; V gene: TRBV4-3; clone size: -
CDR3 protein: CASSRTGPGTDTQYF; CDR3 DNA: TGTGCCAGCAGCCGGACGGGCCCCGGCACAGATACGCAGTATTTT; D gene: -; J gene: TRBJ2-3; V gene: TRBV7-6; clone size: few
CDR3 protein: CASSLTRHNTEAFF; CDR3 DNA: TGTGCCAGCAGTTTAACACGGCACAACACTGAAGCTTTCTTT; D gene: -; J gene: TRBJ1-1; V gene: TRBV28; clone size: -
CDR3 protein: CASSLLPESYEQYF; CDR3 DNA: TGTGCCAGCAGTTTACTTCCGGAATCCTACGAGCAGTACTTC; D gene: -; J gene: TRBJ2-7; V gene: TRBV12-3/TRBV12-4; clone size: few
CDR3 protein: CASTWDRVFIEQFF; CDR3 DNA: TGTGCCAGCACCTGGGACAGGGTCTTCATTGAGCAGTTCTTC; D gene: TRBD1; J gene: TRBJ2-1; V gene: TRBV6-6; clone size: -
CDR3 protein: CATSRKAADTQYF; CDR3 DNA: TGTGCCACCAGCAGGAAGGCGGCAGATACGCAGTATTTT; D gene: -; J gene: TRBJ2-3; V gene: TRBV15; clone size: -
CDR3 protein: CASSPGAVNTEAFF; CDR3 DNA: TGTGCCAGCAGCCCCGGGGCCGTGAACACTGAAGCTTTCTTT; D gene: -; J gene: TRBJ1-1; V gene: TRBV7-6; clone size: -
CDR3 protein: CASSQLGQGGTEAFF; CDR3 DNA: TGCGCCAGCAGCCAACTAGGACAGGGAGGTACTGAAGCTTTCTTT; D gene: TRBD1; J gene: TRBJ1-1; V gene: TRBV4-1; clone size: many
CDR3 protein: CASSQSKGLGDNSPLHF; CDR3 DNA: TGCGCCAGCAGCCAATCTAAAGGCCTCGGGGATAATTCACCCCTCCACTTT; D gene: -; J gene: TRBJ1-6; V gene: TRBV4-1; clone size: few
CDR3 protein: CASSYPESENTEAFF; CDR3 DNA: TGTGCCAGCAGTTACCCGGAGTCTGAGAACACTGAAGCTTTCTTT; D gene: -; J gene: TRBJ1-1; V gene: TRBV6-2/TRBV6-3; clone size: -
CDR3 protein: CASSVDRGLIGANVLTF; CDR3 DNA: TGTGCCAGCAGTGTGGACAGGGGGCTAATTGGGGCCAACGTCCTGACTTTC; D gene: TRBD1; J gene: TRBJ2-6; V gene: TRBV6-6; clone size: few
CDR3 protein: CASKERRYAGELFF; CDR3 DNA: TGTGCCAGCAAAGAACGCCGGTATGCCGGGGAGCTGTTTTTT; D gene: -; J gene: TRBJ2-2; V gene: TRBV12-3/TRBV12-4; clone size: few
CDR3 protein: CASSRDGQHTDTQYF; CDR3 DNA: TGTGCCAGCAGTAGGGACGGACAACACACAGATACGCAGTATTTT; D gene: -; J gene: TRBJ2-3; V gene: TRBV6-5; clone size: -
CDR3 protein: CAISEVGSGTEAFF; CDR3 DNA: TGTGCCATCAGTGAGGTGGGGTCGGGCACTGAAGCTTTCTTT; D gene: -; J gene: TRBJ1-1; V gene: TRBV10-3; clone size: -
CDR3 protein: CSARDRGGDTQYF; CDR3 DNA: TGCAGTGCTAGAGACAGGGGGGGAGATACGCAGTATTTT; D gene: -; J gene: TRBJ2-3; V gene: TRBV20-1; clone size: -
CDR3 protein: CASSLYSSGQGNTEAFF; CDR3 DNA: TGTGCCAGTAGCCTATATTCTTCAGGACAGGGGAACACTGAAGCTTTCTTT; D gene: TRBD1; J gene: TRBJ1-1; V gene: TRBV19; clone size: few
CDR3 protein: CASSPLAGGVYNEQFF; CDR3 DNA: TGTGCCAGCAGCCCACTCGCAGGGGGCGTCTACAATGAGCAGTTCTTC; D gene: TRBD1; J gene: TRBJ2-1; V gene: TRBV4-2; clone size: many
CDR3 protein: CASSFEEQETQYF; CDR3 DNA: TGTGCCAGTAGCTTCGAAGAGCAAGAGACCCAGTACTTC; D gene: -; J gene: TRBJ2-5; V gene: TRBV19; clone size: -
CDR3 protein: CASSGWPTASNEQFF; CDR3 DNA: TGTGCCAGCAGTGGATGGCCGACCGCTAGCAATGAGCAGTTCTTC; D gene: -; J gene: TRBJ2-1; V gene: TRBV6-1; clone size: -
CDR3 protein: CASSNDYEQYF; CDR3 DNA: TGTGCCAGCAGCAATGACTACGAGCAGTACTTC; D gene: -; J gene: TRBJ2-7; V gene: TRBV6-1; clone size: many
CDR3 protein: CASSLAPGLNYGYTF; CDR3 DNA: TGTGCCAGCAGCTTAGCGCCGGGCCTCAACTATGGCTACACCTTC; D gene: -; J gene: TRBJ1-2; V gene: TRBV7-2; clone size: many
CDR3 protein: CSVEVETVNTGELFF; CDR3 DNA: TGCAGCGTTGAAGTAGAAACTGTGAACACCGGGGAGCTGTTTTTT; D gene: -; J gene: TRBJ2-2; V gene: TRBV29-1; clone size: -
CDR3 protein: CATSRVYSGGDEQFF; CDR3 DNA: TGTGCCACCAGCAGAGTCTATAGCGGGGGCGATGAGCAGTTCTTC; D gene: TRBD2; J gene: TRBJ2-1; V gene: TRBV15; clone size: -
CDR3 protein: CASSLSHGAYEQYF; CDR3 DNA: TGTGCCAGCAGTTTATCGCACGGAGCCTACGAGCAGTACTTC; D gene: -; J gene: TRBJ2-7; V gene: TRBV27; clone size: few
CDR3 protein: CASSFTGESSYNSPLHF; CDR3 DNA: TGTGCCAGCAGTTTTACGGGGGAGAGCTCCTATAATTCACCCCTCCACTTT; D gene: -; J gene: TRBJ1-6; V gene: TRBV12-3/TRBV12-4; clone size: few
CDR3 protein: CASNPGNSYEQYF; CDR3 DNA: TGTGCCAGCAACCCGGGGAACTCCTACGAGCAGTACTTC; D gene: -; J gene: TRBJ2-7; V gene: TRBV5-4; clone size: -
CDR3 protein: CASSLSGIHTEAFF; CDR3 DNA: TGTGCCAGCAGCTTATCGGGCATTCACACTGAAGCTTTCTTT; D gene: -; J gene: TRBJ1-1; V gene: TRBV7-9; clone size: -
CDR3 protein: CASSLARRQRIYNEQFF; CDR3 DNA: TGTGCCAGCAGCTTAGCGAGGCGGCAGCGAATCTACAATGAGCAGTTCTTC; D gene: -; J gene: TRBJ2-1; V gene: TRBV7-8; clone size: many
CDR3 protein: CASSLGQEGAPEAFF; CDR3 DNA: TGCGCCAGCAGCTTGGGACAAGAGGGCGCCCCTGAAGCTTTCTTT; D gene: -; J gene: TRBJ1-1; V gene: TRBV5-1; clone size: few
CDR3 protein: CASSQDGTYNYGYTF; CDR3 DNA: TGCGCCAGCAGCCAAGACGGCACCTATAACTATGGCTACACCTTC; D gene: -; J gene: TRBJ1-2; V gene: TRBV4-1; clone size: -
CDR3 protein: CASSQERGGRREQFF; CDR3 DNA: TGTGCCAGCAGCCAAGAGCGGGGGGGCCGTCGTGAGCAGTTCTTC; D gene: TRBD2; J gene: TRBJ2-1; V gene: TRBV4-2; clone size: -
CDR3 protein: CSARPGQGFGYTF; CDR3 DNA: TGCAGTGCTCGACCGGGACAGGGGTTTGGCTACACCTTC; D gene: TRBD1; J gene: TRBJ1-2; V gene: TRBV20-1; clone size: -
CDR3 protein: CASSLIHSGGANEQFF; CDR3 DNA: TGTGCCAGCAGCTTAATTCATAGCGGGGGGGCAAATGAGCAGTTCTTC; D gene: TRBD2; J gene: TRBJ2-1; V gene: TRBV7-3; clone size: -
CDR3 protein: CSGGRDYGYTF; CDR3 DNA: TGCAGCGGTGGACGGGACTATGGCTACACCTTC; D gene: -; J gene: TRBJ1-2; V gene: TRBV29-1; clone size: -
CDR3 protein: CASSVRGRLGGELFF; CDR3 DNA: TGTGCCAGCAGCGTTCGGGGACGGTTGGGCGGGGAGCTGTTTTTT; D gene: -; J gene: TRBJ2-2; V gene: TRBV9; clone size: -
CDR3 protein: CASKATSYEQYF; CDR3 DNA: TGTGCCAGCAAAGCTACCTCCTACGAGCAGTACTTC; D gene: -; J gene: TRBJ2-7; V gene: TRBV7-9; clone size: -
CDR3 protein: CASSLGQGISPLHF; CDR3 DNA: TGTGCCAGCAGCCTCGGACAGGGGATTTCACCCCTCCACTTT; D gene: TRBD1; J gene: TRBJ1-6; V gene: TRBV7-9; clone size: few
CDR3 protein: CASSSGFREQFF; CDR3 DNA: TGTGCCAGCAGTTCGGGTTTTCGGGAGCAGTTCTTC; D gene: -; J gene: TRBJ2-1; V gene: TRBV27; clone size: few
CDR3 protein: CASSTTGTGVNYGYTF; CDR3 DNA: TGTGCCAGCAGTACAACCGGGACAGGGGTAAACTATGGCTACACCTTC; D gene: TRBD1; J gene: TRBJ1-2; V gene: TRBV6-5; clone size: few
CDR3 protein: CASSPPSDEQYF; CDR3 DNA: TGTGCCAGTAGTCCTCCATCCGACGAGCAGTACTTC; D gene: -; J gene: TRBJ2-7; V gene: TRBV19; clone size: few
CDR3 protein: CASSASEYGYTF; CDR3 DNA: TGTGCCAGCAGTGCATCGGAGTATGGCTACACCTTC; D gene: -; J gene: TRBJ1-2; V gene: TRBV2; clone size: few
CDR3 protein: CASSPLSGLNEQFF; CDR3 DNA: TGTGCCAGCAGCCCCCTATCGGGTCTCAATGAGCAGTTCTTC; D gene: -; J gene: TRBJ2-1; V gene: TRBV28; clone size: -
CDR3 protein: CASSPWDPIRGFTGELFF; CDR3 DNA: TGTGCCAGCAGTCCATGGGACCCAATTAGGGGATTCACCGGGGAGCTGTTTTTT; D gene: -; J gene: TRBJ2-2; V gene: TRBV12-3/TRBV12-4; clone size: -
CDR3 protein: CASSASSGVRANTGELFF; CDR3 DNA: TGTGCCAGCAGCGCCTCATCAGGGGTGAGGGCGAACACCGGGGAGCTGTTTTTT; D gene: -; J gene: TRBJ2-2; V gene: TRBV9; clone size: -
CDR3 protein: CASSLTGRPNTGELFF; CDR3 DNA: TGTGCCAGCAGTCTAACCGGCAGGCCGAACACCGGGGAGCTGTTTTTT; D gene: -; J gene: TRBJ2-2; V gene: TRBV2; clone size: few
CDR3 protein: CASSYTLQGNEQFF; CDR3 DNA: TGTGCCAGCAGTTACACCTTACAGGGGAATGAGCAGTTCTTC; D gene: TRBD1; J gene: TRBJ2-1; V gene: TRBV6-5; clone size: -
CDR3 protein: CANIRGPELFF; CDR3 DNA: TGTGCCAACATTCGGGGGCCGGAGCTGTTTTTT; D gene: -; J gene: TRBJ2-2; V gene: TRBV6-6; clone size: -
CDR3 protein: CASSPPGQHLNTEAFF; CDR3 DNA: TGTGCCAGCAGCCCTCCGGGACAGCATCTGAACACTGAAGCTTTCTTT; D gene: TRBD1; J gene: TRBJ1-1; V gene: TRBV6-6; clone size: -
CDR3 protein: CATKGSGGAGDTQYF; CDR3 DNA: TGTGCCACCAAGGGCAGCGGGGGGGCCGGAGATACGCAGTATTTT; D gene: TRBD2; J gene: TRBJ2-3; V gene: TRBV7-2; clone size: many
CDR3 protein: CASSGDWGAPNQPQHF; CDR3 DNA: TGTGCCAGCAGTGGAGATTGGGGGGCCCCTAATCAGCCCCAGCATTTT; D gene: -; J gene: TRBJ1-5; V gene: TRBV27; clone size: once
CDR3 protein: CASIVGEAFF; CDR3 DNA: TGTGCCAGCATCGTGGGGGAAGCTTTCTTT; D gene: -; J gene: TRBJ1-1; V gene: TRBV2; clone size: -
CDR3 protein: CASSESRSSYEQYF; CDR3 DNA: TGTGCCAGCAGTGAATCCCGGAGCTCCTACGAGCAGTACTTC; D gene: -; J gene: TRBJ2-7; V gene: TRBV2; clone size: -
CDR3 protein: CASSLAGGREQFF; CDR3 DNA: TGTGCCAGCAGCTTGGCGGGGGGCCGTGAGCAGTTCTTC; D gene: TRBD2; J gene: TRBJ2-1; V gene: TRBV7-3; clone size: many
CDR3 protein: CSVEFRGFKNIQYF; CDR3 DNA: TGCAGCGTAGAATTCAGGGGGTTCAAAAACATTCAGTACTTC; D gene: TRBD1; J gene: TRBJ2-4; V gene: TRBV29-1; clone size: -
CDR3 protein: CASSIEGNTGELFF; CDR3 DNA: TGTGCCAGTAGTATAGAGGGGAACACCGGGGAGCTGTTTTTT; D gene: -; J gene: TRBJ2-2; V gene: TRBV19; clone size: once